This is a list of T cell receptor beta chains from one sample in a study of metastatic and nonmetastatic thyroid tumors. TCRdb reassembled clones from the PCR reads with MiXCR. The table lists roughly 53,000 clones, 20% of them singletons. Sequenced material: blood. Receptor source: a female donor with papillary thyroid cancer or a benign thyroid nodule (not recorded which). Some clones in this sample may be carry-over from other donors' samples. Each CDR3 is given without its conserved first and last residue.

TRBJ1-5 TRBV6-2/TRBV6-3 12 ASRGRVSNQPQH
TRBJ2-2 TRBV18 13 ASSTGTSDTGELF
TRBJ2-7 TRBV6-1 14 ASSEDAGQGFDEQY
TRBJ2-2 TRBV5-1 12 ASTQDVGGGELF
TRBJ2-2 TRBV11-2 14 DSSLVAGMNTGQLF
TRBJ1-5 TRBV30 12 AWSVRQNYQPQH
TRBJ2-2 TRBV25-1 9 ASSVAWELF
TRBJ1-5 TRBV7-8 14 ASSPAQTGSNQPQH
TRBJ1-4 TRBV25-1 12 ASSDTATNEKLF
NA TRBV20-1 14 SAGVLAGTSSYEQY
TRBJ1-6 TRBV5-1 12 ASSDGTGNSPLH
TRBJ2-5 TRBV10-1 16 ASSPPPPGLAGQETQY
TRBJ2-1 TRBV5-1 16 ASSFGGVGERLGNEQF
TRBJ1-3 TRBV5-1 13 ASSLEGSSGNTIY
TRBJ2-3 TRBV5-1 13 SSSPPSGATYTQY
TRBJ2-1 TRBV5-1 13 ASRSLGGPYNEQF
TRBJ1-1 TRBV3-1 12 ASSLRDQNTEAF
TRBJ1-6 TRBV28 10 ASSGGGSPLH
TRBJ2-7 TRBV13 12 ASSYRTGPYEQY
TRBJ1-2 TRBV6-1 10 ASSPRGVGYT
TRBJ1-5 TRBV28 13 ASSGRGGSNQPQH
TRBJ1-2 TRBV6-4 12 ASSAGPSNYGYT
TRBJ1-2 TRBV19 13 ASTGQAGTGYGYT